This TCR beta chain came from a study of shared clonotypes between healthy human individuals. Trimming shortened V by 6 bases and J by 5 bases, and 19 bases separated the two germline ends. This CDR3 spans 15 amino acids. The germline V gene has CDR1 MDHEN and CDR2 SYDVKM. Clones were sequenced by immunoSEQ multiplex PCR, and TCRdb holds only the in-frame ones, with some missing. The sample records roughly 650,000 clones, approximately 97% being singletons. Sequenced sample: naive CD4+ T cells sorted from blood. Subset specified: CD45RA+ positively selected. This TCR was sampled from a woman aged 25-40 years in good health. The V and J genes are TRBV28 and TRBJ1-2; D call uncertain. The CDR3 coding sequence is TGTGCCAGCAGCCCCCCCCGGACTGATCCTTATGGCTACACCTTC. This codes for CASSPPRTDPYGYTF.